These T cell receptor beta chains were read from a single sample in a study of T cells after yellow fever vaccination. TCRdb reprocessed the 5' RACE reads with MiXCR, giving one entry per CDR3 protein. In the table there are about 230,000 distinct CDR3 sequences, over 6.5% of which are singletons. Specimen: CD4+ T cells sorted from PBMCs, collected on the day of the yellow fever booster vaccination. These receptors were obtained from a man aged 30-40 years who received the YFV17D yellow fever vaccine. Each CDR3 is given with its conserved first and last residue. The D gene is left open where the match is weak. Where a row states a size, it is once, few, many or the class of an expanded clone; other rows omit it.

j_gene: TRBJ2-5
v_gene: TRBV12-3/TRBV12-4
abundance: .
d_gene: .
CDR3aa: CASSFRSETQYF
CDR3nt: TGTGCCAGCAGTTTCAGGAGCGAGACCCAGTACTTC

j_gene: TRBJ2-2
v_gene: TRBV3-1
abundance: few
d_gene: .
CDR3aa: CASSKDLGTGELFF
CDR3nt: TGTGCCAGCAGCAAAGATTTGGGAACCGGGGAGCTGTTTTTT

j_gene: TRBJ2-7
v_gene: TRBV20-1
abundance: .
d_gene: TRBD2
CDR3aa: CSTVGGRRSSHEQYF
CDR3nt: TGCAGTACGGTGGGAGGGCGGCGTTCCTCTCACGAGCAGTACTTC

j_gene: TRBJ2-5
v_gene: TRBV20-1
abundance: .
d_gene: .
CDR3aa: CSASSGAETQYF
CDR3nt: TGCAGTGCTAGCTCCGGGGCAGAGACCCAGTACTTC

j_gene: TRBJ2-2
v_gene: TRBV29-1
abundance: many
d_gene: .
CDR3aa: CSVDRGSVTGELFF
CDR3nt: TGCAGCGTTGATCGGGGGTCGGTCACCGGGGAGCTGTTTTTT

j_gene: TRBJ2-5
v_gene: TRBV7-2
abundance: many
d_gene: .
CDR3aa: CASSLMQSQETQYF
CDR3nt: TGTGCCAGCAGCTTAATGCAATCCCAAGAGACCCAGTACTTC

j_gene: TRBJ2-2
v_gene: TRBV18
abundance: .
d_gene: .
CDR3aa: CASSPGTPSNTGELFF
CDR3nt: TGTGCCAGCTCACCGGGGACCCCCTCGAACACCGGGGAGCTGTTTTTT

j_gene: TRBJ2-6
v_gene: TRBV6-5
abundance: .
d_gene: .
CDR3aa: CASSYLGGTGANVLTF
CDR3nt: TGTGCCAGCAGTTATCTCGGAGGTACTGGGGCCAACGTCCTGACTTTC

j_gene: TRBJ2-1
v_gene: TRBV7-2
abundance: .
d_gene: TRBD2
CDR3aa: CASSRGLALVEQFF
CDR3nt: TGTGCCAGCAGCCGGGGACTAGCCCTGGTTGAGCAGTTCTTC

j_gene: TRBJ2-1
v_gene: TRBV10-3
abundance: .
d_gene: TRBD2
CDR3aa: CATAEPSSGGYNEQFF
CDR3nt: TGTGCCACCGCGGAACCCTCTAGCGGGGGGTACAATGAGCAGTTCTTC

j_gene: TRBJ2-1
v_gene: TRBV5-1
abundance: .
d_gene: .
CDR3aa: CASSLRLDEQFF
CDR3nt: TGCGCCAGCAGCTTGAGGTTGGATGAGCAGTTCTTC

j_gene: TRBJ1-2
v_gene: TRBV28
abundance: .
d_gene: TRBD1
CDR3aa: CASGTGFYYGYTF
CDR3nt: TGTGCCAGTGGGACAGGGTTTTACTATGGCTACACCTTC

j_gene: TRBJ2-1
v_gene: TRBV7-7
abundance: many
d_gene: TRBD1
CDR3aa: CASSLTGGSNEQFF
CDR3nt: TGTGCCAGCAGCCTCACAGGGGGGAGCAATGAGCAGTTCTTC

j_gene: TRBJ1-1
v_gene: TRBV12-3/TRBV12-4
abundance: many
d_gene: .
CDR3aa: CASSLRVNTEAFF
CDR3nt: TGTGCCAGCAGTTTGAGGGTGAACACTGAAGCTTTCTTT

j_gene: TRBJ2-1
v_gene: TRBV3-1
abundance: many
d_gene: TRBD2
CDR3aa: CASSQLAVNEQFF
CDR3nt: TGTGCCAGCAGCCAACTAGCGGTTAATGAGCAGTTCTTC

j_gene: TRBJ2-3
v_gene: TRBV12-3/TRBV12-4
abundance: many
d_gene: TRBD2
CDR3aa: CASSLAGFTDTQYF
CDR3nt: TGTGCCAGCAGTCTAGCGGGATTCACAGATACGCAGTATTTT

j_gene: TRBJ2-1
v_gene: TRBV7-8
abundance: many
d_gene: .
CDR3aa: CASRGGANEQFF
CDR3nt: TGTGCCAGTCGAGGGGGGGCCAATGAGCAGTTCTTC

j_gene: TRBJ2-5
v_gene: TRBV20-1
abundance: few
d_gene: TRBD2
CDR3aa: CSAKLAGFQETQYF
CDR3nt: TGCAGTGCGAAACTAGCGGGATTCCAAGAGACCCAGTACTTC

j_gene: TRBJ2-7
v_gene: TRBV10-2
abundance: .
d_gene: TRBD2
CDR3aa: CASSLVAGDLYEQYF
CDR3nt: TGCGCCAGCAGTTTGGTAGCGGGAGATTTATACGAGCAGTACTTC

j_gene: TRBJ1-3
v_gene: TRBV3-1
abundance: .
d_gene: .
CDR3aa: CASSPRVSSGNTIYF
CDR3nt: TGTGCCAGCAGCCCCCGGGTCAGCTCTGGAAACACCATATATTTT

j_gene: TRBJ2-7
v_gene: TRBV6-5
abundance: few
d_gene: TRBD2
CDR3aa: CASSYGSGDEQYF
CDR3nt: TGTGCCAGCAGTTACGGCAGCGGGGACGAGCAGTACTTC

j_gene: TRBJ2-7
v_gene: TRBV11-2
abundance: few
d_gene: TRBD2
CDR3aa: CASSWSWREKYEQYF
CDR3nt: TGTGCCAGCAGCTGGTCCTGGCGGGAGAAGTACGAGCAGTACTTC

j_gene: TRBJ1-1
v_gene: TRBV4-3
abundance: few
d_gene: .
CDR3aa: CASSQGRGSNTEAFF
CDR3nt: TGCGCCAGCAGCCAAGGGAGGGGATCGAACACTGAAGCTTTCTTT

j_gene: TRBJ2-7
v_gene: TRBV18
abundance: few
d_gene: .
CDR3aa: CASSPLEYEQYF
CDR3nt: TGTGCCAGCTCACCACTGGAGTACGAGCAGTACTTC

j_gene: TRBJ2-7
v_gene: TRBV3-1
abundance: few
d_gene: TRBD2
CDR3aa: CASSQVGGRKYEQYF
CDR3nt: TGTGCCAGCAGCCAAGTGGGCGGGAGGAAATACGAGCAGTACTTC

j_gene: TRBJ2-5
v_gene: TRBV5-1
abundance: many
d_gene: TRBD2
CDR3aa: CASSPPLAGEETQYF
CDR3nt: TGCGCCAGCAGCCCTCCCCTAGCGGGAGAAGAGACCCAGTACTTC

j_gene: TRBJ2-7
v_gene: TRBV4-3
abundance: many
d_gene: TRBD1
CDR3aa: CASSQRQGYEQYF
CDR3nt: TGCGCCAGCAGCCAGAGACAGGGGTACGAGCAGTACTTC

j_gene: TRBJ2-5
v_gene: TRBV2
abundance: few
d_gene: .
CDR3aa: CASTVQETQYF
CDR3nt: TGTGCCAGCACAGTCCAAGAGACCCAGTACTTC

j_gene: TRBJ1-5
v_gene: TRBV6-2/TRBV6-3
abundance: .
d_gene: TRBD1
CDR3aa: CASSPHGQGLNQPQHF
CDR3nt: TGTGCCAGCAGTCCTCACGGACAGGGGCTTAATCAGCCCCAGCATTTT

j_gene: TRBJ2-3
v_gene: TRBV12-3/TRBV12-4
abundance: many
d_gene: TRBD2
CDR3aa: CASSRTSGTDTQYF
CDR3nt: TGTGCCAGCAGCCGGACTAGCGGAACAGATACGCAGTATTTT

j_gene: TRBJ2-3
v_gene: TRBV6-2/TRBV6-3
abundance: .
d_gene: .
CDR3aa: CASSSRTYGRTDTQYF
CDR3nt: TGTGCCAGCAGCTCCCGGACATATGGGCGCACAGATACGCAGTATTTT

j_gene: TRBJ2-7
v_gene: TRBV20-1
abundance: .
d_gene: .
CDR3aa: CSASRPGTTILYEQYF
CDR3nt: TGCAGTGCTAGCCGCCCCGGGACAACGATACTCTACGAGCAGTACTTC

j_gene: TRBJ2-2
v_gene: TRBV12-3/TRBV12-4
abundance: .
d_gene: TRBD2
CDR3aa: CAICPQVGAGVRNGELFF
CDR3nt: TGTGCCATCTGTCCCCAAGTCGGAGCGGGAGTGAGGAACGGGGAGCTGTTTTTT